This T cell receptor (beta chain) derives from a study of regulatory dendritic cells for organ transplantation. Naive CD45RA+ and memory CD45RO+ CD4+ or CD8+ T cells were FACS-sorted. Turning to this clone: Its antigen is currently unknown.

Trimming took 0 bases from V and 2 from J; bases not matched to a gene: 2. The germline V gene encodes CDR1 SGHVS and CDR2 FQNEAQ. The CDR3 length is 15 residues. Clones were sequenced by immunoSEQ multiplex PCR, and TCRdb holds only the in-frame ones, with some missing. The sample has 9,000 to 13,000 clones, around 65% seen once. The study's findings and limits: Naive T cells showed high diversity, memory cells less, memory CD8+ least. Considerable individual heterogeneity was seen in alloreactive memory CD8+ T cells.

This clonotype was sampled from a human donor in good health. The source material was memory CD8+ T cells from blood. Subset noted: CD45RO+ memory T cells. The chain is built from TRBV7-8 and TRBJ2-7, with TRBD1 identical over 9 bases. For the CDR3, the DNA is TGTGCCAGCAGCTTAGCCCGGGACAGGGCCTACGAGCAGTACTTC. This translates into CASSLARDRAYEQYF.